This TCR beta chain stems from a study of shared clonotypes between healthy human individuals (dated by TCRdb to 2020 to 2022). About the investigation overall: The cohort included three men and a couple of women between 18 and 49 years of age. For each donor, CD4 naive and CD4 memory were each given three plates, CD8 naive was given two plates, and CD8 memory was given one plate. Blood TCR repertoires of roughly five healthy adults were deeply sequenced to estimate repertoire size and the extent of clonotype sharing between individuals. To increase sequencing depth and limit assay-specific biases, different laboratories used diverse techniques to prepare libraries and sequence TCR repertoires. Each donor's leukapheresis produced roughly between roughly 0.94 and 9.5 billion PBMCs.

The donors were healthy, HIV-negative adults who had no recently reported acute infections or vaccinations. Every donor was a Caucasian adult living in Nashville, Tennessee, USA. The CD8 memory samples were a combination of magnetically selected CD45RO+ cells and CCR7-negative CD45RA+ effector memory (TemRA) cells. Blood was collected by leukapheresis, and PBMCs were isolated by Ficoll-Histopaque density gradient centrifugation and then cryopreserved in liquid nitrogen vapor phase. Analytical flow cytometry was used to check the purity and quantity of every magnetically sorted T cell population. From each sorted fraction, genomic DNA was isolated and quantified by UV absorbance on a Nanodrop 2000c. Notes on this clone: It has no known antigen specificity. Base qualities were left out, and no much larger clone turns up one base away.

Broad study findings and their caveats: Even with the large sequencing depth, rarefaction of the sorted-subset datasets indicated that sequencing was incomplete. Larger estimated clonotype richness was generally found for naive subsets than for memory subsets. Because the study included a small number of donors, the genetic and exposure-history diversity represented was limited. Pairwise subsampling led to the expectation that sequencing depth would affect the degree of clonotype sharing among donors. Approximately 4.8% of naive CD4, around 4% of naive CD8, roughly 2.5% of memory CD4, and around 0.42% of memory CD8 clonotypes were shared across several donors. Sampling was restricted to blood, and TCR repertoires in tissue are likely to differ from TCR repertoires in blood. Clonotypes shared by all four sorted-subset donors showed higher generation probabilities than non-shared clonotypes.

Using the deep immunoSEQ assay, TCR CDR3 regions were amplified from genomic DNA by multiplex PCR. Extracted genomic DNA from each cell subset was spread evenly across all wells of several immunoSEQ 96-well plates, with each plate serving as a replicate. For sorted subsets, about 200 ng genomic DNA, equal to about 30,000 T cell genomes, was loaded into each replicate PCR. Purified libraries were measured with a Qubit 3.0 fluorometer, size-checked on a Bioanalyzer 2100, and measured again with the KAPA Library Quantification kit. A separate single-read 150-cycle Illumina NextSeq 550 flow cell was used to sequence each immunoSEQ 96-well plate. The study's own analysis went as follows. Because the immunoSEQ output included only junctional sequences and no quality scores, the filtering could not be the same as the filtering used for full-length reads. Sequences were annotated with PyIR, a Python wrapper for IgBLAST v1.9, using IMGT germline references to assign V/J genes and CDR3. Any read was removed if the V/J assignment was weak (E-value above 1e-6), the CDR3 was missing, or the read contained stop codons, out-of-frame junctions, or ambiguous translated residues. A V3J clonotype was defined by an identical inferred V gene, J gene, and CDR3 amino acid sequence. Percentage overlap between repertoires was calculated by dividing the number of shared unique clonotypes by the size of the smaller repertoire. RTK rarefaction, the Chao1 estimator, and Recon v2.1 estimates of unobserved clonotypes were used to assess repertoire richness. Generation probabilities were computed with OLGA for all TCRbeta clonotypes obtained by the gDNA method from a handful of donors. TCRdb stores this immuneACCESS table with in-frame sequences only. Part of the clones is absent; in the studies checked, under half of the shortfall reflects unresolved V genes, and no reason is known for the rest. V and J calls plus clone size are reproduced from that table; the DNA served to infer D and trimming. This sample holds roughly 660,000 clones; 80% to 95% were observed only once. 34% of the sample belongs to the ten largest clones.

Trimming takes 6 bases from V and 5 bases from J, and the germline ends sit 14 bases apart. CDR1 LNHDA and CDR2 SQIVND are derived from the germline V gene (reference sequence). The CDR3 starts with the cysteine, ends with the phenylalanine, and has 13 residues. Only the CDR3 portion is preserved as DNA: 39 bases, with reading frame beginning at the first base. The receptor's source is a man aged 18-30 years in good health. Some clones in this sample may be carry-over from other donors' samples. The material sequenced was memory CD8+ T cells from PBMCs. The cell subset or site label of this sample denotes: CD45RO+ cells pooled with CCR7-negative TemRA cells. The sequence joins TRBV19 to TRBJ2-7; TRBD2 could be the D gene, as 7 bases match. The CDR3 protein: CASRTFGGHEQYF. The nucleotide sequence is given as TGTGCCAGTAGGACCTTCGGGGGGCACGAGCAGTACTTC.